This entry is about one T cell receptor (beta chain). Its antigen is unidentified. This sample stems from a study of shared clonotypes between healthy human individuals. Every contributor of samples was a Caucasian grown-up residing in Nashville, Tennessee. Study outcomes and limitations: Larger estimated richness was generally seen in naive subsets than in memory subsets.

Germline V gives CDR1 MNHNS, CDR2 SASEGT. The V end lost 5 bases, the J end lost 4 bases, and 14 bases lay between the germline ends. The length of the CDR3 is 14 residues. The sorted-subset replicate PCRs were given around 0.2 ug DNA, which is tens of thousands of T cell genomes. Libraries were prepared by immunoSEQ multiplex PCR; TCRdb keeps only in-frame clonotypes and omits some of them. The sample has about 2 million clones; around 95% are singletons. The sequencing input was naive CD4+ T cells sorted from blood. Subset noted: CD45RA+ positively selected. The TCR comes from a man aged 18 to 35 in good health. The V gene is TRBV6-1, the J gene TRBJ1-1; D is possibly TRBD1 (5 bases). In DNA form, the CDR3 reads TGTGCCAGCAGTTGGAGGGAGAGGGGCACTGAAGCTTTCTTT. Protein sequence: CASSWRERGTEAFF.